The 7 T cell receptor beta chains given below trace back to one sample, sequenced in a study of OX40 agonist ivuxolimab in advanced cancers. Sequencing was performed with immunoSEQ multiplex PCR; in TCRdb, only in-frame clones are kept and a portion is missing. In the table there are about 48,000 clones, about 83% of which are singletons. The sample here was CD4+ or CD8+ T cells sorted from blood, taken in a trial of the OX40 agonist ivuxolimab. These receptors were obtained from an adult with an advanced solid tumor such as melanoma, head and neck, liver or kidney cancer.

The chain joins TRBV6-5 to TRBJ1-6, with 7 bases identical to TRBD1. The V segment lost 6 bases and the J segment 7 bases; nucleotides outside the gene matches: 6. This CDR3 region has 14 residues. Looked up from germline, CDR1 is MNHEY and CDR2 is SVGAGI. The CDR3: CASSRDRANSPLHF. The CDR3 DNA sequence: TGTGCCAGCAGCCGAGACAGGGCCAATTCACCCCTCCACTTT.

The chain couples TRBV6-5 to TRBJ2-7; weak D call: TRBD1 (6 bases). Germline V CDR1 and CDR2: MNHEY, SVGAGI. The length of the CDR3 is 13 residues. Trimming pared 6 bases from V and 10 bases from J, leaving 19 bases between. The CDR3 here is CASRDFTGLGQYF. Written as DNA, the CDR3 is TGTGCCAGCAGGGACTTCACAGGGTTGGGCCAGTACTTC.

This clone is a singleton in its sample. The V and J genes are TRBV5-1 and TRBJ1-2; the D is unclear. Germline values: CDR1 SGHRS, CDR2 YFSETQ. Trimming pared 0 bases from V and 7 bases from J, leaving 13 bases between. This CDR3 contains 14 residues. CDR3 loop: CASSLAGGEGGYTF. The CDR3 nucleotides read TGCGCCAGCAGCTTGGCCGGCGGAGAGGGTGGCTACACCTTC.

The chain links TRBV2 to TRBJ1-1; 7 bases are a match to TRBD1. The CDR3 is 13 amino acids. J was trimmed by 2 bases and V by 6 bases; bases with no gene match: 3. Germline CDR1 reads SNHLY; CDR2 reads FYNNEI. CDR3: CASRTGFNTEAFF. CDR3 sequence (DNA): TGTGCCAGCAGGACAGGGTTTAACACTGAAGCTTTCTTT.

Worth noting for this clone: The same CDR3 is also encoded by other DNA sequences in this sample. This chain uses TRBV19 with TRBJ1-6, with a possible D match to TRBD1 (6 bases). This CDR3 spans 16 amino acids. Trimming took off 8 bases at V and 0 bases at J, with 14 bases between the two ends. Germline loops: CDR1 LNHDA, CDR2 SQIVND (reference sequence). The CDR3 nucleotides read TGTGCCAGTTCCTCCCGGGGGCTCTCCTATAATTCACCCCTCCACTTT. Translated, it gives CASSSRGLSYNSPLHF.

The genes are TRBV5-6 and TRBJ2-1, with D possibly TRBD1 on 5 matching bases. Trimming removed 0 bases at V and 9 bases at J, with 10 bases between. This CDR3 has 13 residues. Germline CDR1 is SGHDT and CDR2 is YYEEEE. CDR3 amino acids: CASSLGGVGEQFF. The DNA for the CDR3 is TGTGCCAGCAGCTTGGGGGGCGTGGGTGAGCAGTTCTTC.

J is TRBJ1-5 and V is TRBV11-2, with D hard to call. V lost 0 bases and J lost 5, with 5 bases in between. CDR1 and CDR2 (germline): SGHAT, FQNNGV. The CDR3 has 13 residues. This CDR3 is CASSLDVHQPQHF. DNA for the CDR3: TGTGCCAGCAGCTTAGATGTTCATCAGCCCCAGCATTTT.